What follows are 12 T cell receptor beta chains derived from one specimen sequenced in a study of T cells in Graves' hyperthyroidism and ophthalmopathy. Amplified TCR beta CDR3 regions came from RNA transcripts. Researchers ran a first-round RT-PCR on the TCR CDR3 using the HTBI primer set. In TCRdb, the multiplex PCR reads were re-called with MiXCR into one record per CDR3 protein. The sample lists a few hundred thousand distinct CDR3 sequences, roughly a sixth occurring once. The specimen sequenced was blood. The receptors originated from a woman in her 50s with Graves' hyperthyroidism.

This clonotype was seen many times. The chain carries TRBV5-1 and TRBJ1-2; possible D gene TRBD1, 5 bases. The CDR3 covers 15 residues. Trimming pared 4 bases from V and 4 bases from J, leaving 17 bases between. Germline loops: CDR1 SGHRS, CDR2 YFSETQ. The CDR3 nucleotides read TGCGCCAGCAGCCAGGATCCGACAGCCCCCTATGGCTACACCTTC. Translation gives CASSQDPTAPYGYTF.

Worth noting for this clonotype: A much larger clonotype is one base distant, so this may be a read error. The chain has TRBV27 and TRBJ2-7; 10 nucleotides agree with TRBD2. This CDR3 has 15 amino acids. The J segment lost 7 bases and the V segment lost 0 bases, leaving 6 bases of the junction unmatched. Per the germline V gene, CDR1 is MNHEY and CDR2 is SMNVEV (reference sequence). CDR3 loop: CASSLSPSGSNEQYF. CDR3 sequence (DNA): TGTGCCAGCAGTTTATCGCCTAGCGGGAGTAATGAGCAGTACTTC.

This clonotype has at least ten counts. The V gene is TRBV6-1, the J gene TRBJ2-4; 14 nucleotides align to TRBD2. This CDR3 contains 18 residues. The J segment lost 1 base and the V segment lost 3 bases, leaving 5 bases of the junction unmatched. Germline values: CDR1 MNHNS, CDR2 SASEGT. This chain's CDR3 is CASSDGTSGRMAKNIQYF. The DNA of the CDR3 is TGTGCCAGCAGTGACGGGACTAGCGGGAGAATGGCCAAAAACATTCAGTACTTC.

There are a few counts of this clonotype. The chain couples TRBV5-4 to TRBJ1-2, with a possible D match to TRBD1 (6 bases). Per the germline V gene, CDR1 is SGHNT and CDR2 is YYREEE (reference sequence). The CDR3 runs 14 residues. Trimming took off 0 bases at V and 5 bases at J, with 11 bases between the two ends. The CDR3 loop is CASSLGLGAYGYTF. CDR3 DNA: TGTGCCAGCAGCTTGGGGTTGGGGGCGTATGGCTACACCTTC. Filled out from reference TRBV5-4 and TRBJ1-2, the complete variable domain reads ETGVTQSPTHLIKTRGQQVTLRCSSQSGHNTVSWYQQALGQGPQFIFQYYREEENGRGNFPPRFSGLQFPNYSSELNVNALELDDSALYLCASSLGLGAYGYTFGSGTRLTVV.

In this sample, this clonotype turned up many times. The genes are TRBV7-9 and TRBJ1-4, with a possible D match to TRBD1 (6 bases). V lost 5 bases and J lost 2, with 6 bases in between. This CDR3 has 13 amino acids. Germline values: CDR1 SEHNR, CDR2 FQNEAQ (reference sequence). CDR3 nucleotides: TGTGCCAGCAGCACAGGGACTAATGAAAAACTGTTTTTT. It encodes CASSTGTNEKLFF.

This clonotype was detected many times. CDR3 DNA: TGTGCCAGCTCCAACCCGAACAGGGATGAGCAGTTCTTC. Protein: CASSNPNRDEQFF. This chain links TRBV12-3 or TRBV12-4 with TRBJ2-1; a possible D gene is TRBD1 (6 bases). The V and J ends lost 8 bases and 8 bases respectively, with 16 bases between them. The CDR3 sequence is 13 residues long.

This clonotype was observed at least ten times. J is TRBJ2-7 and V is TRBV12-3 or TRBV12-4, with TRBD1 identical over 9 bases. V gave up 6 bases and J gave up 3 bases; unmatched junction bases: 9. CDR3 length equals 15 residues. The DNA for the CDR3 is TGTGCCAGCAGAGCCGGGACAGGGCTGAACTACGAGCAGTACTTC. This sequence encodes CASRAGTGLNYEQYF.

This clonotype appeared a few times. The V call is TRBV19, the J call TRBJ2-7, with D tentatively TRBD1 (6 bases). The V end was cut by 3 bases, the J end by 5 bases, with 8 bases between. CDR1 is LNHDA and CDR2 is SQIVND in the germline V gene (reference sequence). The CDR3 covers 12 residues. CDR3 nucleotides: TGTGCCAGTAGTATGGGGGCTCACGAGCAGTACTTC. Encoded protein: CASSMGAHEQYF.

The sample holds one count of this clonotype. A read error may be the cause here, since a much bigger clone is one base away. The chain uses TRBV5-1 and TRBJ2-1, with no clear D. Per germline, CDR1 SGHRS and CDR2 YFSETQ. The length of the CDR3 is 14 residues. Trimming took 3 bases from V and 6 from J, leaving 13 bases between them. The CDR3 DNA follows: TGCGCCAGCAGCTCGGCCGGGCGTGGCAATGAGCAGTTCTTC. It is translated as CASSSAGRGNEQFF.

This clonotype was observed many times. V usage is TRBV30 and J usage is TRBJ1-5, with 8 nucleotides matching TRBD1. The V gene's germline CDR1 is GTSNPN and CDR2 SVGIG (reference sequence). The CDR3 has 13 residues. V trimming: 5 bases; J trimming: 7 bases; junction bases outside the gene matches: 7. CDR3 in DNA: TGTGCCTGGGGCGGACAGGGCCAGCAGCCCCAGCATTTT. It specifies CAWGGQGQQPQHF.

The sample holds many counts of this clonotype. The CDR3 protein is CASSYSRAKGKNEQYF. The DNA for the CDR3 is TGTGCCAGCAGTTACTCCCGGGCCAAGGGAAAGAACGAGCAGTACTTC. The chain couples TRBV6-5 to TRBJ2-7, with no clear D. This CDR3 region has 16 residues. Germline V gives CDR1 MNHEY, CDR2 SVGAGI. Trimming stripped 0 bases from V and 5 bases from J, with 17 bases between.

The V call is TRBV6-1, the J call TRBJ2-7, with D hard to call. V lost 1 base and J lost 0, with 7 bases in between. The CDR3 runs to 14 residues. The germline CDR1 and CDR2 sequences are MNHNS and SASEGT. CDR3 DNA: TGTGCCAGCAGTGAAGAGGACCTCTCCTACGAGCAGTACTTC. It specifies CASSEEDLSYEQYF.